A selection of T cell receptor beta chains follows, all from one sample in a study of T cells in Graves' hyperthyroidism and ophthalmopathy. MiXCR was run by TCRdb on the multiplex PCR reads, yielding one entry per CDR3 protein. The data contain over 150,000 distinct CDR3 sequences, 17% of them singletons. Sequencing was done on a sample of blood. The receptor set was obtained from a woman between 45 and 60 years old with Graves' hyperthyroidism. CDR3s include the opening cysteine and the closing phenylalanine or tryptophan. Fields, in order: V gene, J gene, CDR3 protein.

TRBV6-1	TRBJ1-1	CASSYLPGGGGTEAFF
TRBV6-1	TRBJ2-7	CASSERPGLSYEQYF
TRBV7-2	TRBJ1-2	CASSLVLQGRSGYTF
TRBV15	TRBJ1-4	CATSGQTISTNEKLFF
TRBV9	TRBJ1-6	CASSVGGPSSYNSPLHF
TRBV19	TRBJ2-1	CASSKDREGYNEQFF
TRBV7-9	TRBJ1-2	CASSLVGLRGGYTF
TRBV11-3	TRBJ2-1	CASSFGGGEQFF
TRBV4-3	TRBJ2-3	CASSRLLGVDTQYF
TRBV28	TRBJ2-1	CASRNVAGGPLNEQFF
TRBV4-3	TRBJ2-7	CASSQEAGGNYEQYF
TRBV20-1	TRBJ2-5	CSAIAGGIETQYF
TRBV7-2	TRBJ2-5	CASSPPVQHETQYF
TRBV20-1	TRBJ1-5	CSASLRDRGLNQPQHF
TRBV6-1	TRBJ1-1	CASSGDLLGAFF
TRBV18	TRBJ2-2	CASSPPKQGELFF
TRBV11-2	TRBJ1-6	CASSLVQVSPLHF
TRBV4-2	TRBJ1-2	CASSQLGTGANYGYTF
TRBV20-1	TRBJ2-5	CSASGPGLAETQYF
TRBV7-2	TRBJ1-2	CASSSTTTGATYGYTF
TRBV9	TRBJ1-6	CASSLTGDGWRNSPLHF
TRBV6-7	TRBJ2-3	CASSYSGRVGSDTQYF
TRBV3-1	TRBJ2-3	CASSFNPGLAGAVDTQYF
TRBV10-2	TRBJ1-5	CASRRNVNQPQHF
TRBV5-5	TRBJ2-7	CASSPGGSGLAIFFYEQYF
TRBV9	TRBJ2-3	CASNVGLPDTQYF
TRBV9	TRBJ2-1	CTSSPRGTRSYNEQFF
TRBV19	TRBJ2-1	CASSISVEQFF
TRBV11-3	TRBJ2-2	CASSVRLAGATGELFF
TRBV2	TRBJ2-7	CAGKLGALYEQYF
TRBV20-1	TRBJ1-1	CSAKPADSLFGAFF